These T cell receptor beta chains were read from a single sample in a study of blood T cell repertoires in COVID-19. Sequencing was performed with immunoSEQ multiplex PCR; in TCRdb, only in-frame clones are kept and a portion is missing. This table has approximately 230,000 clones, about four fifths appearing once. Sequenced: peripheral blood. Source of these receptors: an elderly man with acute or convalescent COVID-19. The CDR3 runs from the conserved cysteine through the conserved F or W. For some rows the clone size is stated as once, few or many, or as a class when expanded; others skip it.

TRBV7-2,-,CASSFSSVAGYNEQFF
TRBV29-1,-,CSVLWGQAISTFF
TRBV7-2,few,CASWTGGADTQYF
TRBV4-1,-,CASSQDSAGTAYEQYF
TRBV7-9,-,CASSQRPGTGITEAFF
TRBV6-2/TRBV6-3,once,CASSYENLYFMNTEAFF
TRBV20-1,once,CSASLSGTSGRRECNEQFF
TRBV24-1,-,CATSDDRVDNEQFF
TRBV2,-,CASSEALGRGNQPQHF
TRBV4-2,-,CASSQRADRGKGNQPQHF
TRBV7-2,-,CASSFAGRAETQYF
TRBV5-1,-,CASSLVVRHNTEAFF
TRBV18,-,CASSRQREGSYEQYF
TRBV6-5,-,CASTPGGAREKLFF
TRBV7-2,-,CASSTNGIREKLFF
TRBV28,-,CASSLQQGGFYEQYF
TRBV7-9,few,CASSFRTGAFKNIQYF
TRBV18,once,CASSPVRGPGELFF
TRBV6-2/TRBV6-3,-,CASSNGGQGGNTQYF
TRBV18,-,CASSPFAGGHSYEQYF
TRBV28,-,CASNWRGPGNTIYF